This T cell receptor (beta chain) was captured in a study of blood T cell repertoires in COVID-19. The table came from immunoSEQ multiplex PCR; TCRdb's copy has only in-frame clones and leaves some out. The table includes more than 100,000 clones, 80% to 90% detected once. There are 16 residues in the CDR3. The germline V gene has CDR1 GTSNPN and CDR2 SVGIG (reference sequence). J gave up 7 bases and V 7 bases, and 17 bases lay outside the gene matches. All enrollees were roughly 18 to 100 years old and from some 24 US areas. This clone occurred a few times. The chain is built from TRBV30 and TRBJ1-3; 9 nucleotides agree with TRBD1. This TCR came from a man aged 35-49 years with acute COVID-19. The sequenced material came from PBMCs or T cells enriched from blood (not recorded which). The CDR3 here is CASTKDRGSQRNTIYF. CDR3 in DNA: TGTGCCTCCACAAAGGACAGGGGCTCGCAGAGGAACACCATATATTTT.